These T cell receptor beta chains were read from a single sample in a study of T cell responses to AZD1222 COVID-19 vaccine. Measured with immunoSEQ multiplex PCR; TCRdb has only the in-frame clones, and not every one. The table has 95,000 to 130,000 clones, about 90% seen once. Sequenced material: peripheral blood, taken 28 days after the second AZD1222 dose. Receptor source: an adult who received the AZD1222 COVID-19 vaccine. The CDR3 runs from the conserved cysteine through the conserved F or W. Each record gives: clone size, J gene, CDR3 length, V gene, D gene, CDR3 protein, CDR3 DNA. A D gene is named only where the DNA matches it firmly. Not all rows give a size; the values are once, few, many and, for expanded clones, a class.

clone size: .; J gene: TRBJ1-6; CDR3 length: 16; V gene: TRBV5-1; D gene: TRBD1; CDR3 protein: CASSLGSGTAQRPLHF; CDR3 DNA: TGCGCCAGCAGCTTGGGAAGTGGGACAGCTCAGAGGCCCCTCCACTTT
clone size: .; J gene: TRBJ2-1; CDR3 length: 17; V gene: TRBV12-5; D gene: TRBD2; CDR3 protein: CASGYISRGRIVNEQFF; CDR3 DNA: TGTGCTAGTGGCTATATTTCTCGCGGGAGAATTGTCAATGAGCAGTTCTTC
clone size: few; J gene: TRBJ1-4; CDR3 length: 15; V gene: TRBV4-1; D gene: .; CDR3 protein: CASSQDSRPNEKLFF; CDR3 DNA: TGCGCCAGCAGCCAAGATTCCAGGCCTAATGAAAAACTGTTTTTT
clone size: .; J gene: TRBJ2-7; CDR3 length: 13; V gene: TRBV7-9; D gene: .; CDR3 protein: CASSLDGPWEQYF; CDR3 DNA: TGTGCCAGCAGCCTGGACGGCCCCTGGGAGCAGTACTTC
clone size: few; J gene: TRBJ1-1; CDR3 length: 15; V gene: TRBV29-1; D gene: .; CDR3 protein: CSAGPGWAMNTEAFF; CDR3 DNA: TGCAGCGCTGGGCCCGGTTGGGCCATGAACACTGAAGCTTTCTTT
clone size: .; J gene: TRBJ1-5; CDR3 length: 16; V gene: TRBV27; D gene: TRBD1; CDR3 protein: CASSHSQGDRNQPQHF; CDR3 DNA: TGTGCCAGCAGTCATTCCCAGGGGGACCGAAATCAGCCCCAGCATTTT
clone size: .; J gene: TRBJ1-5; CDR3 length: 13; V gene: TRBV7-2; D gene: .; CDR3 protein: CASCRGPNQPQHF; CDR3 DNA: TGTGCCAGCTGCCGGGGGCCCAATCAGCCCCAGCATTTT
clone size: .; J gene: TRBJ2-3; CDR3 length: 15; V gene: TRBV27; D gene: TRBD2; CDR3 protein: CASSSAGTRSDTQYF; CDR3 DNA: TGTGCCAGCAGTTCAGCTGGGACTAGGTCAGATACGCAGTATTTT
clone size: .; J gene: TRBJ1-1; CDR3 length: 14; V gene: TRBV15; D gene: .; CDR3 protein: CATSIRGVLTEAFF; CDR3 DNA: TGTGCCACCAGCATAAGAGGGGTTTTGACTGAAGCTTTCTTT
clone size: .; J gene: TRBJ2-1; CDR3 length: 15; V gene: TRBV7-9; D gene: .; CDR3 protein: CASRSESAGSDEQFF; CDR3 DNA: TGTGCCAGCAGATCGGAGTCAGCTGGGTCCGATGAGCAGTTCTTC
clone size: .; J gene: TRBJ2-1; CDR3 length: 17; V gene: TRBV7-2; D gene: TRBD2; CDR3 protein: CASSLASGRASYNEQFF; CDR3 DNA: TGTGCCAGCAGCTTAGCTAGCGGGAGGGCCTCCTACAATGAGCAGTTCTTC
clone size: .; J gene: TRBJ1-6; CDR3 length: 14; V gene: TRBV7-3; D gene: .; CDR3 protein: CASSSGTVHSPLHF; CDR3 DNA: TGTGCCAGCAGCTCCGGGACGGTACATTCACCCCTCCACTTT
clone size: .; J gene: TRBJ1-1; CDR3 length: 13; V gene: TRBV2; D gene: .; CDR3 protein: CASSEGIYTEAFF; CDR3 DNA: TGTGCCAGCAGTGAGGGAATCTACACTGAAGCTTTCTTT
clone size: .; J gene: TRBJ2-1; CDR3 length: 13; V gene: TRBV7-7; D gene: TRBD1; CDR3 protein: CASSLDRADEQFF; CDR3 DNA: TGTGCCAGCAGCCTGGACAGGGCAGATGAGCAGTTCTTC
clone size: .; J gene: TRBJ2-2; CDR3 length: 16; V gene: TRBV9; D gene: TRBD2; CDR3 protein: CASNKGLAGNTGELFF; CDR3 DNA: TGTGCCAGCAACAAAGGGCTAGCGGGAAACACCGGGGAGCTGTTTTTT
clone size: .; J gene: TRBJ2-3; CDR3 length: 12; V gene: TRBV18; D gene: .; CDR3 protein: CASSTSTDTQYF; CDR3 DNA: TGTGCCAGCTCAACTAGCACAGATACGCAGTATTTT
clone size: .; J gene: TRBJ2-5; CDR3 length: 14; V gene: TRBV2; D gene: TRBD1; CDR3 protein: CASTSQGAGETQYF; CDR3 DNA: TGTGCCAGCACCTCACAGGGGGCAGGAGAGACCCAGTACTTC
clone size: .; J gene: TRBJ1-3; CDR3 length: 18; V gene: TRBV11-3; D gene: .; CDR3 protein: CASSSPPSGRYSGNTIYF; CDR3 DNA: TGTGCCAGCAGCTCCCCCCCTTCCGGACGCTACTCTGGAAACACCATATATTTT
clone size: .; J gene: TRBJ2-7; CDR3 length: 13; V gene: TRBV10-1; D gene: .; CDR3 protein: CASSGDWSYEQYF; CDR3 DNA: TGCGCCAGCAGTGGGGACTGGAGCTACGAGCAGTACTTC
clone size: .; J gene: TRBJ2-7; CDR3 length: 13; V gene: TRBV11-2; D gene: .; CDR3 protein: CASSLGQYYEQYF; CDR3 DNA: TGTGCCAGCAGCTTAGGACAGTACTACGAGCAGTACTTC
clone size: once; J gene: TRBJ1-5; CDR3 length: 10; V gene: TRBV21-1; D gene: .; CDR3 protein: CARREQPQHF; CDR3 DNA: TGTGCCAGAAGGGAACAGCCCCAGCATTTT
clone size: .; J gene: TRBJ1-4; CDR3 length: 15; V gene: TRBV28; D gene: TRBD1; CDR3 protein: CASSSRQGLDEKLFF; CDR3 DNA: TGTGCCAGCAGTTCCCGACAGGGTTTGGATGAAAAACTGTTTTTT
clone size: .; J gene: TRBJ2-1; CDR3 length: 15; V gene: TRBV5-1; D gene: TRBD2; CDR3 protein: CASSLRAGATNEQFF; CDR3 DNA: TGCGCCAGCAGCTTGAGAGCGGGAGCCACCAATGAGCAGTTCTTC
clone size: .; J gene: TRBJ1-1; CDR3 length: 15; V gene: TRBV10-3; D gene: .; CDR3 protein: CAIRNTGTRNTEAFF; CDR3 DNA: TGTGCCATCAGAAACACCGGGACAAGGAACACTGAAGCTTTCTTT
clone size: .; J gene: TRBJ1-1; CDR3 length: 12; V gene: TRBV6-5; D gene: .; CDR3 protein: CASSYSSGGAFF; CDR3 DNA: TGTGCCAGCAGTTACTCATCCGGTGGAGCTTTCTTT
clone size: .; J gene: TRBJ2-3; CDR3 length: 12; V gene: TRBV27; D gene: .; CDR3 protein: CASSSGADTQYF; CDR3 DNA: TGTGCCAGCAGTTCGGGAGCAGATACGCAGTATTTT
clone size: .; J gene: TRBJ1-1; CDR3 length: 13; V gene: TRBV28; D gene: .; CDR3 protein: CASSWGQAQEAFF; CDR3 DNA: TGTGCCAGCAGTTGGGGGCAGGCCCAGGAAGCTTTCTTT
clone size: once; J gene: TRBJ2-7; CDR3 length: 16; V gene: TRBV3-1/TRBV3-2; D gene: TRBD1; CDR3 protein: CASSQEFRQGAWEQYF; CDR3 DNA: TGTGCCAGCAGCCAAGAATTTCGGCAGGGGGCATGGGAGCAGTACTTC
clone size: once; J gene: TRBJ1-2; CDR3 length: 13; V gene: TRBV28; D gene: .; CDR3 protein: CASSLGTRDGYTF; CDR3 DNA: TGTGCCAGCAGTTTAGGGACCCGGGATGGCTACACCTTC
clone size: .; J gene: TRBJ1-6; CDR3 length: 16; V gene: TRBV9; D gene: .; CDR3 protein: CASSLQGSSYNSPLHF; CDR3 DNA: TGTGCCAGCAGCCTCCAGGGGAGCTCCTATAATTCACCCCTCCACTTT
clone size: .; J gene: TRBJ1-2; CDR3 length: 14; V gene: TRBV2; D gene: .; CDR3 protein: CASTRDGKVYGYTF; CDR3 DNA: TGTGCCAGCACCCGGGACGGGAAGGTCTATGGCTACACCTTC
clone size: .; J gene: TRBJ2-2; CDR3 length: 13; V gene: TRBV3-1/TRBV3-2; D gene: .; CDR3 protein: CASSQVATGELFF; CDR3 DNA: TGTGCCAGCAGCCAGGTCGCCACCGGGGAGCTGTTTTTT
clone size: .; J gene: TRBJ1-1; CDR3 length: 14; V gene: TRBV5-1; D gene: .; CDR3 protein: CASSLGTANTEAFF; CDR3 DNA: TGCGCCAGCAGCCTTGGGACCGCGAACACTGAAGCTTTCTTT
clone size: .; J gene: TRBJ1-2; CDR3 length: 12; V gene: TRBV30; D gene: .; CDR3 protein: CAWPFDRDGYTF; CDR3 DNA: TGTGCCTGGCCCTTCGACAGAGATGGCTACACCTTC
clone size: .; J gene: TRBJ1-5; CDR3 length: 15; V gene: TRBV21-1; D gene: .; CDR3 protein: CASSKKTGRNQPQHF; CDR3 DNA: TGTGCCAGCAGCAAAAAAACAGGGAGGAATCAGCCCCAGCATTTT
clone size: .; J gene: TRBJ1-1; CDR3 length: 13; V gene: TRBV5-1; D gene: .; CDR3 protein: CASSRGGNTEAFF; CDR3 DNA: TGCGCCAGCAGCCGTGGTGGGAACACTGAAGCTTTCTTT
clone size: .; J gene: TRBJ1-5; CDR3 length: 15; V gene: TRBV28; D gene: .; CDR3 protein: CASSLSPLSNQPQHF; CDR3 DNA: TGTGCCAGCAGTTTATCGCCACTTAGTAATCAGCCCCAGCATTTT
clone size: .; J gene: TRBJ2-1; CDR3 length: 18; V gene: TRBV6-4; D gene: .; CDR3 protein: CASSDSGLAKSSYNEQFF; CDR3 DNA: TGTGCCAGCAGTGACTCAGGCCTAGCGAAAAGCTCCTACAATGAGCAGTTCTTC
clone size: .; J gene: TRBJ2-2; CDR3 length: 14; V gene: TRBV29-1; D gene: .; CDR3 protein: CSVGAEQNTGELFF; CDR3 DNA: TGCAGCGTTGGGGCCGAACAGAACACCGGGGAGCTGTTTTTT
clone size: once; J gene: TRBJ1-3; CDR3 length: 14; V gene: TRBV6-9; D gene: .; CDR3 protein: CASAPNLSGNTIYF; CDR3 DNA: TGTGCCAGCGCCCCAAACCTCTCTGGAAACACCATATATTTT
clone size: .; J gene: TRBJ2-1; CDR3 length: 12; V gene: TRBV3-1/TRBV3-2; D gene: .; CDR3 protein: CASRTSGNEQFF; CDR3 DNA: TGTGCCAGCAGAACAAGCGGGAATGAGCAGTTCTTC
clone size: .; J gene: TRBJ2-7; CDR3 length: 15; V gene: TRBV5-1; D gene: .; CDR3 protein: CASSLQSREPYEQYF; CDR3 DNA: TGCGCCAGCAGCTTGCAATCGCGGGAACCCTACGAGCAGTACTTC
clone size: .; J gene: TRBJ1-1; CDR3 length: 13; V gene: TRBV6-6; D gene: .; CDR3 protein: CASSDRENTEAFF; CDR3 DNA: TGTGCCAGCAGCGACAGAGAGAACACTGAAGCTTTCTTT
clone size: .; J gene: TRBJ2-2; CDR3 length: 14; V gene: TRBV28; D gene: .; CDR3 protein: CASSLQGKTGELFF; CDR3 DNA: TGTGCCAGCAGTTTACAGGGTAAAACCGGGGAGCTGTTTTTT
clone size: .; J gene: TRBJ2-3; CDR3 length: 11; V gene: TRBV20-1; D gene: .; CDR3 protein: CSARGLDTQYF; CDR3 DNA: TGCAGTGCTAGAGGACTAGATACGCAGTATTTT
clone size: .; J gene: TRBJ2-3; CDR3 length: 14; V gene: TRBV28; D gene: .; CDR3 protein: CATAGPESTDTQYF; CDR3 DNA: TGTGCCACCGCGGGTCCGGAAAGCACAGATACGCAGTATTTT
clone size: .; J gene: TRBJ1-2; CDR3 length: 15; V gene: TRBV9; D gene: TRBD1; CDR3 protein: CASSVWDSTNYGYTF; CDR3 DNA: TGTGCCAGCAGCGTCTGGGACAGCACTAACTATGGCTACACCTTC
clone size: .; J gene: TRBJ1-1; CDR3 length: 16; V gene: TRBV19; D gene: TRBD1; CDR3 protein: CASSTLDRGLNTEAFF; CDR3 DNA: TGTGCCAGTAGCACCCTGGACAGGGGCCTGAACACTGAAGCTTTCTTT
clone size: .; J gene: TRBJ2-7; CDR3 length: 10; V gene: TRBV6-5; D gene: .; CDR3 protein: CATGNYEQYF; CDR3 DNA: TGTGCCACAGGGAACTACGAGCAGTACTTC
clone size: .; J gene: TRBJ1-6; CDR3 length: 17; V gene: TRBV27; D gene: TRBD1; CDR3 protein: CASSSDRAYSYNSPLHF; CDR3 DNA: TGTGCCAGCAGTTCGGACAGGGCCTACTCCTATAATTCACCCCTCCACTTT
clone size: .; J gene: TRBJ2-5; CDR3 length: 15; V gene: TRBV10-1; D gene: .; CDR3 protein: CASSAFTGVTETQYF; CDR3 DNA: TGCGCCAGCAGTGCCTTCACTGGGGTGACAGAGACCCAGTACTTC
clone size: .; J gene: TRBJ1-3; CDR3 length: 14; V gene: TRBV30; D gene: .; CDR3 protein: CAWSSGSPGNTIYF; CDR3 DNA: TGTGCCTGGAGTTCGGGCTCTCCTGGAAACACCATATATTTT
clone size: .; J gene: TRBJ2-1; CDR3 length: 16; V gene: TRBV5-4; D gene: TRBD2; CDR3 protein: CASSLVPTSGGNEQFF; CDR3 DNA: TGTGCCAGCAGCTTGGTTCCGACTAGCGGAGGGAATGAGCAGTTCTTC
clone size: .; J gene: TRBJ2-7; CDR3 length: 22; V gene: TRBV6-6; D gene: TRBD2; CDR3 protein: CASSPVGGPGLVVFRSSYEQYF; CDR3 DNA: TGTGCCAGCAGTCCTGTAGGGGGGCCGGGACTAGTCGTTTTCAGATCTTCCTACGAGCAGTACTTC
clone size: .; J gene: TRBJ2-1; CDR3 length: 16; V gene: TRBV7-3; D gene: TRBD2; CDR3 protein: CASSKGTSGPYNEQFF; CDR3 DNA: TGTGCCAGCAGCAAAGGGACTAGCGGGCCGTACAATGAGCAGTTCTTC
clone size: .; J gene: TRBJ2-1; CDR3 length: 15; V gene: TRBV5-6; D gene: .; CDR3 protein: CASSLGSYPYNEQFF; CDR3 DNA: TGTGCCAGCAGCTTGGGCTCTTACCCCTACAATGAGCAGTTCTTC
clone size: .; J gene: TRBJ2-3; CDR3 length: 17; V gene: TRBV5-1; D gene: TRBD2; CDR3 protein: CASSLGDGLAGTDTQYF; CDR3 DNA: TGCGCCAGCAGCTTGGGGGATGGACTAGCGGGCACAGATACGCAGTATTTT
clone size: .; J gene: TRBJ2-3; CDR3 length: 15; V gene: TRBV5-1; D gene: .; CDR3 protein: CASSLAPGAKDTQYF; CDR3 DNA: TGCGCCAGCAGCTTGGCCCCGGGGGCGAAGGATACGCAGTATTTT
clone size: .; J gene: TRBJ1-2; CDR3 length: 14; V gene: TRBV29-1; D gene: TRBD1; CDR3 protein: CSVEGRGLNYGYTF; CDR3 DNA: TGCAGCGTTGAAGGGAGGGGGCTAAACTATGGCTACACCTTC